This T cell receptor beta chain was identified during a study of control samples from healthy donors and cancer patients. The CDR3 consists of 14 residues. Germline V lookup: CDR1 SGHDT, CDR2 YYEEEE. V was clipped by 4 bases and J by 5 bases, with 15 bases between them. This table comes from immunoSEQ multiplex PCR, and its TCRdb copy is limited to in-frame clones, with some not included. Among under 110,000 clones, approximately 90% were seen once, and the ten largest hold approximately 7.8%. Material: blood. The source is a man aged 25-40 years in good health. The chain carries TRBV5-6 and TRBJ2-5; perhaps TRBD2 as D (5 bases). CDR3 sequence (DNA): TGTGCCAGCAGCGGTCGGCGGACTTTGGAGACCCAGTACTTC. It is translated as CASSGRRTLETQYF.